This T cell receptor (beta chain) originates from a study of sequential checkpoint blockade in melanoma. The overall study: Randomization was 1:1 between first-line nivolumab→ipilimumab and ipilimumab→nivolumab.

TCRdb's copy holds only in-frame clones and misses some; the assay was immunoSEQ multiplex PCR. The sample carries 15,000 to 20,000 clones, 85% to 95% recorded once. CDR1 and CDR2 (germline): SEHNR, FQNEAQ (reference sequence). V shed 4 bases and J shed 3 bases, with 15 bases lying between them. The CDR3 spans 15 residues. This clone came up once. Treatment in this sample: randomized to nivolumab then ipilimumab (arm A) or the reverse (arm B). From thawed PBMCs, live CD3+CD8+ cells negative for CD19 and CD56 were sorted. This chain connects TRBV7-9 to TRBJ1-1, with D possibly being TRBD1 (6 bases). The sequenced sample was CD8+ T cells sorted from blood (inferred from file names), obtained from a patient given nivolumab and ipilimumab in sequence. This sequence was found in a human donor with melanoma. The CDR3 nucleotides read TGTGCCAGCAGCTCTACTGAGGCAGGGGACACTGAAGCTTTCTTT. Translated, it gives CASSSTEAGDTEAFF.